This note documents a single T cell receptor beta chain sequence. What it binds is not known. The data were taken from a study of shared clonotypes between healthy human individuals. At the level of the study: Donor ages ranged 18 to 49 years: two women, a few men. Study-wide results and limits: Among donors, the sharing of clonotypes was expected to be influenced by sequencing depth.

Clones were read by immunoSEQ multiplex PCR, and TCRdb kept only the in-frame ones, dropping some. The sample has roughly 500,000 clones, about 96% seen once. The CDR3 covers 17 residues. Germline V CDR1 and CDR2: MNHNS, SASEGT. J lost 0 bases, V lost 4 bases, and 7 bases had no gene match. The chain joins TRBV6-1 to TRBJ2-7, with 12 bases fitting TRBD2. The sequenced sample consisted of naive CD4+ T cells sorted from blood. Subset noted: CD45RA+ positively selected. The clonotype comes from a woman in her twenties or thirties in good health. CDR3 nucleotides: TGTGCCAGCAGTGGCCCAAGGACTAGCGGGACCTCCTACGAGCAGTACTTC. It yields the protein CASSGPRTSGTSYEQYF.